One sample yielded the 20 T cell receptor beta chains listed below, sequenced in a study of cytotoxic CD8 clonotypes in ibrutinib-treated CLL. Only in-frame clones appear in the TCRdb table, and some are missing; sequencing was by immunoSEQ multiplex PCR. The data contain more than 150,000 clones, around 70% of them seen just once; the ten biggest clones take up about an eighth. Source: PBMCs, taken after 24 months of ibrutinib treatment. The receptors come from a human donor with chronic lymphocytic leukemia.

The chain joins TRBV14 to TRBJ1-1; no clear D. V dropped 3 bases and J dropped 0 bases, with 11 bases sitting between them. Germline lookup yields CDR1 SGHDN and CDR2 FVKESK. The CDR3 has 15 amino acids. The CDR3 protein is CASSHSFGMNTEAFF. CDR3 DNA: TGTGCCAGCAGCCATTCGTTCGGAATGAACACTGAAGCTTTCTTT.

The V and J genes are TRBV2 and TRBJ2-2; TRBD2 aligns across 8 bases. The CDR3 extends over 16 amino acids. The V gene end was trimmed by 3 bases and the J gene end by 4 bases; junction bases not matched to a gene: 7. The V gene's germline CDR1 is SNHLY and CDR2 FYNNEI. The CDR3 loop reads CASSDGLAGSTGELFF. The CDR3 DNA reads as TGTGCCAGCAGTGACGGCCTAGCGGGTAGCACCGGGGAGCTGTTTTTT.

This clone has only a few counts. The V gene is TRBV7-7, the J gene TRBJ2-1; a possible D gene is TRBD2 (5 bases). This CDR3 region has 13 residues. V lost 1 base, J lost 8 bases, and 9 bases lay in between. The germline V gene encodes CDR1 SSHAT and CDR2 FNYEAQ (reference sequence). In nucleotides, the CDR3 is TGTGCCAGCAGCTTAGATTACGGGGATGAGCAGTTCTTC. This encodes CASSLDYGDEQFF.

The genes are TRBV5-6 and TRBJ2-5, with no clear D. The CDR3 has 15 amino acids. The V end lost 2 bases, the J end lost 5 bases, and 16 bases lay between the germline ends. Germline values: CDR1 SGHDT, CDR2 YYEEEE. The CDR3 region has the DNA TGTGCCAGCAGCTTTTCTACGATTATACTGGAGACCCAGTACTTC. It translates to CASSFSTIILETQYF.

The chain uses TRBV27 and TRBJ2-7; D gene uncertain. Germline values: CDR1 MNHEY, CDR2 SMNVEV (reference sequence). The CDR3 loop spans 15 amino acids. V lost 2 bases and J lost 0, with 11 bases in between. The DNA of the CDR3 is TGTGCCAGCAGTTTAGGGCTAGGGTACTCCTACGAGCAGTACTTC. Translated, it gives CASSLGLGYSYEQYF.

The chain couples TRBV4-3 to TRBJ1-2, with 7 bases aligning to TRBD1. The V gene end was trimmed by 3 bases and the J gene end by 3 bases; junction bases not matched to a gene: 7. Germline CDR1 reads LGHNA; CDR2 reads YSLEER. This CDR3 region has 15 residues. The CDR3 sequence: CASSQHGTADYGYTF. The CDR3 DNA sequence: TGCGCCAGCAGCCAGCACGGGACAGCTGACTATGGCTACACCTTC.

V usage is TRBV6-5 and J usage is TRBJ1-2; D not certain. The CDR3 consists of 14 residues. CDR1 and CDR2 from the germline V gene are MNHEY and SVGAGI. V lost 6 bases, J lost 4 bases, and 15 bases lay in between. CDR3 amino acids: CASSPRTVSYGYTF. CDR3 nucleotides: TGTGCCAGCAGCCCTAGGACGGTGTCCTATGGCTACACCTTC.

V and J are TRBV21-1 and TRBJ1-2. TRBV21-1 is a recognized pseudogene. The CDR3 has 13 amino acids. The CDR3 protein is CASSHRWGGGYTF. Written as DNA, the CDR3 is TGTGCCAGCAGCCACCGGTGGGGGGGCGGCTACACCTTC.

The J gene is TRBJ2-1, the V gene TRBV29-1; no clear D gene. Per germline, CDR1 SQVTM and CDR2 ANQGSEA. V was trimmed by 7 bases and J by 4 bases, leaving 5 bases between them. This CDR3 has 10 residues. This CDR3 is CSGLYNEQFF. CDR3 DNA sequence: TGCAGCGGTCTATACAATGAGCAGTTCTTC.

The chain employs TRBV28 and TRBJ2-1; D may be TRBD2 (6 bases). Germline CDR1 reads MDHEN; CDR2 reads SYDVKM. Trimming pared 4 bases from V and 9 bases from J, leaving 16 bases between. The CDR3 is 14 residues long. Here the CDR3 reads CASSSLGGKGEQFF. The CDR3 region has the DNA TGTGCCAGCAGTTCCCTTGGGGGGAAGGGTGAGCAGTTCTTC. The full variable domain, in which reference TRBV28 and TRBJ2-1 provide the parts outside the CDR3, is DVKVTQSSRYLVKRTGEKVFLECVQDMDHENMFWYRQDPGLGLRLIYFSYDVKMKEKGDIPEGYSVSREKKERFSLILESASTNQTSMYLCASSSLGGKGEQFFGPGTRLTVL.

V is TRBV5-1 and J is TRBJ2-2; 9 nucleotides agree with TRBD1. The length of the CDR3 is 16 residues. Per the germline V gene, CDR1 is SGHRS and CDR2 is YFSETQ. V was clipped by 4 bases and J by 7 bases; unmatched bases: 11. The CDR3 region is CASSAGQGMISGELFF. As DNA, the CDR3 is TGCGCCAGCAGCGCGGGACAGGGTATGATCAGCGGGGAGCTGTTTTTT.

In its sample, this clone was seen a few times. The chain employs TRBV6-4 and TRBJ2-1; 10 bases map to TRBD2. The CDR3 spans 15 residues. The germline V gene has CDR1 MRHNA and CDR2 SNTAGT. V was clipped by 5 bases and J by 9 bases; unmatched bases: 10. The chain's CDR3 is CASSFLAGEGTEQFF. CDR3 sequence (DNA): TGTGCCAGCAGTTTTCTAGCGGGAGAGGGGACTGAGCAGTTCTTC.

This sequence joins TRBV4-1 and TRBJ2-7, with D possibly matching TRBD2 (6 bases). The CDR3 runs to 17 residues. Germline V gene data show CDR1 as MGHRA and CDR2 as YSYEKL. Trimming left V 0 bases short and J 4 bases short, with 19 bases between. Written as DNA, the CDR3 is TGCGCCAGCAGCCAAGATGTCAAAGGTATGCGGGATTACGAGCAGTACTTC. Protein product: CASSQDVKGMRDYEQYF.

CDR3 loop: CASSFSNGPYEQYF. The CDR3 DNA is TGTGCCAGCAGCTTCAGTAACGGCCCCTACGAGCAGTACTTC. The chain joins TRBV7-9 to TRBJ2-7; no clear D gene. The CDR3 is made up of 14 amino acids. V lost 3 bases and J lost 2, with 11 bases in between. Germline V gene data show CDR1 as SEHNR and CDR2 as FQNEAQ (reference sequence). Using reference TRBV7-9 and TRBJ2-7 for the parts outside the CDR3, the full variable domain is DTGVSQNPRHKITKRGQNVTFRCDPISEHNRLYWYRQTLGQGPEFLTYFQNEAQLEKSRLLSDRFSAERPKGSFSTLEIQRTEQGDSAMYLCASSFSNGPYEQYFGPGTRLTVT.

This chain uses TRBV28 with TRBJ1-5; 8 bases agree with TRBD1. The CDR3 runs 19 residues. Trimming at V came to 3 bases and at J to 0 bases, leaving 13 bases not matched to a gene. Germline CDR1 and CDR2: MDHEN and SYDVKM. CDR3 nucleotides: TGTGCCAGCAGTTTTGGTTGGACAGGGTTTGTTCCTAGCAATCAGCCCCAGCATTTT. This translates into CASSFGWTGFVPSNQPQHF. Filled out from reference TRBV28 and TRBJ1-5, the complete variable domain reads DVKVTQSSRYLVKRTGEKVFLECVQDMDHENMFWYRQDPGLGLRLIYFSYDVKMKEKGDIPEGYSVSREKKERFSLILESASTNQTSMYLCASSFGWTGFVPSNQPQHFGDGTRLSIL.

The chain combines TRBV4-3 with TRBJ1-2; the match to TRBD1 covers 8 bases. J gave up 8 bases and V 0 bases, and 14 bases lay outside the gene matches. Germline assignment: CDR1 LGHNA and CDR2 YSLEER. This CDR3 comprises 17 residues. The CDR3 sequence: CASSQEEAAGGAWGYTF. CDR3 in DNA: TGCGCCAGCAGCCAAGAGGAAGCTGCAGGGGGCGCGTGGGGCTACACCTTC.

This clone was seen a few times. The rearrangement joins TRBV6-5 to TRBJ2-2; the D is unclear. The CDR3 contains 12 residues. V was pared by 8 bases and J by 1 base, with 5 bases between. Germline-derived CDR1 and CDR2 are MNHEY and SVGAGI. The CDR3 sequence is CASSGNTGELFF. As DNA, the CDR3 is TGTGCCAGCTCGGGGAACACCGGGGAGCTGTTTTTT.

This chain uses TRBV9 with TRBJ2-1; D might be TRBD1 or TRBD2, each matching 5 bases. The length of the CDR3 is 15 residues. Germline CDR1 is SGDLS and CDR2 is YYNGEE. Trimming removed 1 base from V and 2 bases from J, with 10 bases in between. CDR3 bases: TGTGCCAGCAGCGTATGGGGGATTCCCTACAATGAGCAGTTCTTC. This encodes CASSVWGIPYNEQFF.

The chain combines TRBV5-6 with TRBJ1-2; tentatively, D is TRBD1 (6 bases). CDR1 SGHDT and CDR2 YYEEEE come from the germline V gene. V was shortened by 0 bases and J by 7 bases, with 10 bases between the two germline ends. The CDR3 totals 13 residues. The CDR3 nucleotides read TGTGCCAGCAGCTTGGTTGGGGGCAGTGGCTACACCTTC. Encoded protein: CASSLVGGSGYTF.

This clone appeared a single time. V usage is TRBV7-2 and J usage is TRBJ2-5; the D gene could be TRBD1 or TRBD2 (5 bases each). The CDR3 covers 17 residues. The V and J ends lost 5 bases and 2 bases respectively, with 21 bases between them. Per the germline V gene, CDR1 is SGHTA and CDR2 is FQGNSA. The CDR3 sequence: CASSPREGTPGQETQYF. Here the CDR3 DNA reads TGTGCCAGCAGCCCCAGGGAAGGGACGCCCGGACAAGAGACCCAGTACTTC.